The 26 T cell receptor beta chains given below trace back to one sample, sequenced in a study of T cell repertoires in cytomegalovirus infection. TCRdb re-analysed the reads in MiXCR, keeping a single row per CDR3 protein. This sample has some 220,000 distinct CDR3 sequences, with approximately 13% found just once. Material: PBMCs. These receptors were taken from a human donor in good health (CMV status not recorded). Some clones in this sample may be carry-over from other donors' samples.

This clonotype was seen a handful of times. The CDR3 loop is CSAEVTSGGAEETQYF. The DNA of the CDR3 is TGCAGTGCAGAGGTTACTAGCGGGGGGGCGGAAGAGACCCAGTACTTC. This chain connects TRBV20-1 to TRBJ2-5; 13 bases align to TRBD2. The CDR3 loop spans 16 amino acids. The V segment lost 6 bases and the J segment 3 bases; nucleotides outside the gene matches: 10. Germline V CDR1 and CDR2: DFQATT, SNEGSKA (reference sequence).

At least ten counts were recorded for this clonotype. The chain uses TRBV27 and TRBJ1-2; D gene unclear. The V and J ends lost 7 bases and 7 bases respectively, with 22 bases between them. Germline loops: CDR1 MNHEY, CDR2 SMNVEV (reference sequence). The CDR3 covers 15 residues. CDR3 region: CASTYNGRGKAGYTF. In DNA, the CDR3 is TGTGCCAGCACCTATAACGGGCGAGGGAAGGCTGGCTACACCTTC.

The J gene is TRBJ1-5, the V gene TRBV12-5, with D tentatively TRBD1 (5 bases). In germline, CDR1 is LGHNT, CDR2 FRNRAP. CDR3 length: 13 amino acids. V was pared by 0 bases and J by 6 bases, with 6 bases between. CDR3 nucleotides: TGTGCTAGTGGTTTGGTAGACAGTCAGCCCCAGCATTTT. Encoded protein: CASGLVDSQPQHF. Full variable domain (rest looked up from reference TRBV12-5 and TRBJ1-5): DARVTQTPRHKVTEMGQEVTMRCQPILGHNTVFWYRQTMMQGLELLAYFRNRAPLDDSGMPKDRFSAEMPDATLATLKIQPSEPRDSAVYFCASGLVDSQPQHFGDGTRLSIL.

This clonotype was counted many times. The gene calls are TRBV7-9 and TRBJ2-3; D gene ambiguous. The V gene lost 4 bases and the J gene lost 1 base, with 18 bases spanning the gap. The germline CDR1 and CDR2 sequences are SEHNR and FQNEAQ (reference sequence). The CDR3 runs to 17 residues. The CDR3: CASSSYPAGRGTDTQYF. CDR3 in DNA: TGTGCCAGCAGCTCCTACCCGGCCGGGCGAGGCACAGATACGCAGTATTTT.

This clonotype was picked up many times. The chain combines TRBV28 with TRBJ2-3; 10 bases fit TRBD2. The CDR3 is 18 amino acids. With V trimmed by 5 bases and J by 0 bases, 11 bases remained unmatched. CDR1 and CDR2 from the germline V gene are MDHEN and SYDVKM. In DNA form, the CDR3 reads TGTGCCAGCAGTCCGCCGGGACTAGCGTACTCTAGCACAGATACGCAGTATTTT. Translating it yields CASSPPGLAYSSTDTQYF.

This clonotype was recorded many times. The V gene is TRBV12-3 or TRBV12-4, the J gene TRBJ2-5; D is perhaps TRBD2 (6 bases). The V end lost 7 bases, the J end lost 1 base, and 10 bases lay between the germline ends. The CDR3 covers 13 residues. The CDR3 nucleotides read TGTGCCAGCACGGTGCGGGGCCAAGAGACCCAGTACTTC. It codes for CASTVRGQETQYF.

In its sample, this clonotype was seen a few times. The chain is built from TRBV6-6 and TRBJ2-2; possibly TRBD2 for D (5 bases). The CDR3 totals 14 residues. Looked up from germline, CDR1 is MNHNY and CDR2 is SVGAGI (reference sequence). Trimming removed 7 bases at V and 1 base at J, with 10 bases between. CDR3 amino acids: CASTVRVNTGELFF. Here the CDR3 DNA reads TGTGCCAGCACCGTGAGGGTGAACACCGGGGAGCTGTTTTTT.

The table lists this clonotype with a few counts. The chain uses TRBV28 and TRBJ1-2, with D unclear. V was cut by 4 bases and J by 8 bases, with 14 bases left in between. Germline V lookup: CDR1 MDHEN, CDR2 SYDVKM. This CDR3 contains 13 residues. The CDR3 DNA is TGTGCCAGCAGTTCCTCGGACGGCTCGGGCTACACCTTC. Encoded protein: CASSSSDGSGYTF.

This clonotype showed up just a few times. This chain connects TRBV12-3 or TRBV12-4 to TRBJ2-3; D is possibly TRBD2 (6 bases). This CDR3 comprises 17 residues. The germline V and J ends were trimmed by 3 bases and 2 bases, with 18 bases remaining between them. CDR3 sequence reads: CASSFSGTAGPTDTQYF. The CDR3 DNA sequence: TGTGCCAGCAGTTTTTCCGGGACGGCGGGGCCCACAGATACGCAGTATTTT.

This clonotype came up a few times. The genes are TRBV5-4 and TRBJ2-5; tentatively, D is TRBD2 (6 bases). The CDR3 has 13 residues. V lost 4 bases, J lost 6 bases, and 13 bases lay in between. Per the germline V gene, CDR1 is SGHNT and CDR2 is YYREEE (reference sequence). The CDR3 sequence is CASSAAGLKTQYF. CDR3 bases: TGTGCCAGCAGCGCTGCGGGACTCAAGACCCAGTACTTC.

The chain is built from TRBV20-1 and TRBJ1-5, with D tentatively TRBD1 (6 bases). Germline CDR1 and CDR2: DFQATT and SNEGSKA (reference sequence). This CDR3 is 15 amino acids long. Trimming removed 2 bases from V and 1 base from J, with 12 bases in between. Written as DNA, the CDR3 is TGCAGTGCTAGATTAGATCAGGGGAGCAATCAGCCCCAGCATTTT. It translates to CSARLDQGSNQPQHF.

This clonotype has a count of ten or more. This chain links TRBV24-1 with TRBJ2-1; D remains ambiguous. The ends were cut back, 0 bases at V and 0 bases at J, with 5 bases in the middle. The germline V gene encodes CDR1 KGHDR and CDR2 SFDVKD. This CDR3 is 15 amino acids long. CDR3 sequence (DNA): TGTGCCACCAGTGATTTGGGCTTCTCCTACAATGAGCAGTTCTTC. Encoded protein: CATSDLGFSYNEQFF.

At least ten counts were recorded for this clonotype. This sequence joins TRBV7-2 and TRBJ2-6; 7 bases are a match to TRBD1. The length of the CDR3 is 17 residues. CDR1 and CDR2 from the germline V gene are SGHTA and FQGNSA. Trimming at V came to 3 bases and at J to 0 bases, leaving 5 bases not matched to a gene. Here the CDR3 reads CASSFAGGTSGANVLTF. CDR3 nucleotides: TGTGCCAGCAGCTTCGCAGGGGGAACCTCTGGGGCCAACGTCCTGACTTTC.

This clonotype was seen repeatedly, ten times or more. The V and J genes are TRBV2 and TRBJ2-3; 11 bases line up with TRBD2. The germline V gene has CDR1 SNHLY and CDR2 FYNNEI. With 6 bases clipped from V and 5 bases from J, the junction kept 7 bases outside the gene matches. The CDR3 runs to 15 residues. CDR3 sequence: CASRPTSGIGDTQYF. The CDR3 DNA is TGTGCCAGCAGGCCGACTAGCGGGATTGGAGATACGCAGTATTTT.

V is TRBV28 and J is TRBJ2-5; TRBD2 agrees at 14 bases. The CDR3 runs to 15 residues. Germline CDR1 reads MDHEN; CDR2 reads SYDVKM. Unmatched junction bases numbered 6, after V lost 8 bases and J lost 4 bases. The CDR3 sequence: CASRGTSGSRETQYF. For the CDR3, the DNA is TGTGCCAGCCGAGGGACTAGCGGGAGTCGAGAGACCCAGTACTTC.

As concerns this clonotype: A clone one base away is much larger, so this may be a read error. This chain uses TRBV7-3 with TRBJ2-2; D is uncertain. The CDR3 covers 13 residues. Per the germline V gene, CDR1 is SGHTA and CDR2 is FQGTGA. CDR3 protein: CTSSSRAAGELFF. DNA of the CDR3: TGTACCAGCAGCTCCCGTGCGGCCGGGGAGCTGTTTTTT.

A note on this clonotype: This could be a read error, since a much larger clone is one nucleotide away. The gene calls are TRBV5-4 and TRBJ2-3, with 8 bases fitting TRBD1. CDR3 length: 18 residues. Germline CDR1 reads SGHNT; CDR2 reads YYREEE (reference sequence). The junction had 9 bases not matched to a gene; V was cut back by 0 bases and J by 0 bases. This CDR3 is CASSLGRGTGRSTDTQYF. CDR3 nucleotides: TGTGCCAGCAGCTTGGGCCGGGGGACAGGAAGAAGCACAGATACGCAGTATTTT.

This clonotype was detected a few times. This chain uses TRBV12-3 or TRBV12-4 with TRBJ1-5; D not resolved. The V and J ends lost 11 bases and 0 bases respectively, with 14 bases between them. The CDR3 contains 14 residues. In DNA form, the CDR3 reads TGTGCCGGACTCCAGCCGTATAGCAATCAGCCCCAGCATTTT. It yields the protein CAGLQPYSNQPQHF.

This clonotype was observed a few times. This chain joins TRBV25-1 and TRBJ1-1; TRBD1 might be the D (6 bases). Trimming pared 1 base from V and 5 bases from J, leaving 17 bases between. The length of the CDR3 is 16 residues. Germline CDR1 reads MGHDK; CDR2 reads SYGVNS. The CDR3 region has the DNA TGTGCCAGCAGTGAATCTAAGGGGGGGATTAGGACTGAAGCTTTCTTT. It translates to CASSESKGGIRTEAFF.

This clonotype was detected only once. For the CDR3, the DNA is TGTGCCAGCTCACAATTCAGGGCTAGCGGGAACGAGCAGTACTTC. As protein: CASSQFRASGNEQYF. This chain links TRBV18 with TRBJ2-7, with 9 bases that match TRBD2. V lost 4 bases and J lost 5; bases outside the gene matches: 9. The CDR3 contains 15 residues. Germline CDR1 reads KGHSH; CDR2 reads LQKENI.

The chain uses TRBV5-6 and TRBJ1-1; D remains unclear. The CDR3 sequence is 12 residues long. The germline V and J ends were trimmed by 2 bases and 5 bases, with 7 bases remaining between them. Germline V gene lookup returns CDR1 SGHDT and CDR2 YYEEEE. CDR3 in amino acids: CASSLKGTEAFF. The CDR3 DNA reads TGTGCCAGCAGCTTAAAGGGAACTGAAGCTTTCTTT.

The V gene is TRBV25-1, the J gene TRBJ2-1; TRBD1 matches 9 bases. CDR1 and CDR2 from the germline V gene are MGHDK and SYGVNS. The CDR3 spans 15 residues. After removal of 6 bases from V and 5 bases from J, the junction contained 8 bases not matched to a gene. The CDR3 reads CASSSGTGRNNEQFF. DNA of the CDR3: TGTGCCAGCAGCTCCGGGACAGGGCGAAACAATGAGCAGTTCTTC.

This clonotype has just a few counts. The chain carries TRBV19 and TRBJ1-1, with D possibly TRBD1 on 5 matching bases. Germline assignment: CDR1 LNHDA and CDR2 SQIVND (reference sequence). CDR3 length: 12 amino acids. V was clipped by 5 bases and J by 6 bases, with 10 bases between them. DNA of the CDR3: TGTGCCAGTAGTCCTTTGGGGGCTGAAGCTTTCTTT. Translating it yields CASSPLGAEAFF. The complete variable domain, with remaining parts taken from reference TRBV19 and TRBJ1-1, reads DGGITQSPKYLFRKEGQNVTLSCEQNLNHDAMYWYRQDPGQGLRLIYYSQIVNDFQKGDIAEGYSVSREKKESFPLTVTSAQKNPTAFYLCASSPLGAEAFFGQGTRLTVV.

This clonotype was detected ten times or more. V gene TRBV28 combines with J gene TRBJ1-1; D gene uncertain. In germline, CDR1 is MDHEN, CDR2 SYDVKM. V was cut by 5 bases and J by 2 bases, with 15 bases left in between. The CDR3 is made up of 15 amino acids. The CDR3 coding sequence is TGTGCCAGCAGTGCCGGTGGTACGTTAAACACTGAAGCTTTCTTT. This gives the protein CASSAGGTLNTEAFF. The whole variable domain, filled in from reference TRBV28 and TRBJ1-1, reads DVKVTQSSRYLVKRTGEKVFLECVQDMDHENMFWYRQDPGLGLRLIYFSYDVKMKEKGDIPEGYSVSREKKERFSLILESASTNQTSMYLCASSAGGTLNTEAFFGQGTRLTVV.

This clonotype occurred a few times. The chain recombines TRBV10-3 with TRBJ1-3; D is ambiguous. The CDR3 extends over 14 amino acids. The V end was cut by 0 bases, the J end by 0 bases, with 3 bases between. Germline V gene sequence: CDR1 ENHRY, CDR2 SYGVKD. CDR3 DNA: TGTGCCATCAGTGAGTCTGACTCTGGAAACACCATATATTTT. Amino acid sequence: CAISESDSGNTIYF.

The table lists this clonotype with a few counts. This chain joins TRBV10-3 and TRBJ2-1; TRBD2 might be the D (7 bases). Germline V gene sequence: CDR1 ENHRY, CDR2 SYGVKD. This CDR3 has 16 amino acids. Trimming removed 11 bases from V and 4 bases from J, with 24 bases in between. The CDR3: CAPRDIGLAAYNEQFF. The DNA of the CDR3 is TGTGCCCCCCGGGACATCGGGCTAGCGGCTTACAATGAGCAGTTCTTC.